This T cell receptor beta chain emerged from a study of blood T cell repertoires in COVID-19. On the study more broadly: COVID-19 samples, acute and convalescent, were from the United States, Italy and Spain.

Germline V gene lookup returns CDR1 SGDLS and CDR2 YYNGEE. Trimming stripped 2 bases from V and 6 bases from J, with 9 bases between. The CDR3 is made up of 14 amino acids. Which cohort a participant joined came from the clinical history participants gave. Symptom resolution, clearance, or two negative PCRs marked donors in Cohort 3 as recovered. As processed by the authors: The authors estimated nucleated cell counts from reference gene primer amplification. Produced via immunoSEQ multiplex PCR; TCRdb's table is partial and in-frame only. That table furnishes V, J and clone size, whereas the DNA furnished D and trimming. In the table there are approximately 100,000 clones, approximately 86% of which are singletons.

Sequencing was done on a sample of PBMCs or T cells enriched from blood (not recorded which). The clonotype comes from a woman in her forties or fifties who had recovered from COVID-19. The gene calls are TRBV9 and TRBJ1-6; D is perhaps TRBD1 (5 bases). CDR3 protein: CASSVRGLNSPLHF. The DNA for the CDR3 is TGTGCCAGCAGCGTTAGGGGTCTTAATTCACCCCTCCACTTT.